The source of this TCR beta chain is a study of CD8 T cells in Susac syndrome. TCR beta sequencing was performed on blood CD8+ and CD4+ T cells. It was healthy donors who served as the controls, matched for age and sex. Bulk CD8+ and CD4+ cells came from magnetic negative isolation; CD8+ TEMRA by FACS. RNA amounts of about 0.5 to 1 ug underwent reverse transcription with random hexamers. It was immunoSEQ multiplex PCR that amplified TCR beta CDR3 across 54 Vbeta and 13 Jbeta. MiXCR was run by TCRdb on the immunoSEQ multiplex PCR reads, yielding one entry per CDR3 protein. The data hold some 60,000 distinct CDR3 sequences, with over 85% observed a single time. Source material: CD8+ T cells from PBMCs. The TCR comes from a human donor in good health.

The CDR3 loop is CASSLVAGQDEQFF. Written as DNA, the CDR3 is TGTGCCAGCAGCTTAGTAGCAGGCCAGGATGAGCAGTTCTTC. J is TRBJ2-1 and V is TRBV7-9, with D uncertain. V lost 1 base, J lost 8 bases, and 12 bases lay in between. CDR3 length: 14 amino acids. Germline V lookup: CDR1 SEHNR, CDR2 FQNEAQ (reference sequence).